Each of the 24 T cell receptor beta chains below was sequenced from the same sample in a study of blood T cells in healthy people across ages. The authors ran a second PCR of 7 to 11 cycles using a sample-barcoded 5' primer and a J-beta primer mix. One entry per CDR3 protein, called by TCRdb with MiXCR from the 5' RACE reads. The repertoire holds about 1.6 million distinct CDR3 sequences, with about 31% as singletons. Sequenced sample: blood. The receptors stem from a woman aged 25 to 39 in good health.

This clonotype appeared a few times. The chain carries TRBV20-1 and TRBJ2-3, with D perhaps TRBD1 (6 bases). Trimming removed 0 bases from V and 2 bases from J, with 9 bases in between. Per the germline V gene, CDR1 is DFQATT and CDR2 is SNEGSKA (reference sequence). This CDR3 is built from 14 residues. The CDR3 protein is CSAREGATTDTQYF. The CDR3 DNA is TGCAGTGCTAGAGAGGGGGCCACCACAGATACGCAGTATTTT.

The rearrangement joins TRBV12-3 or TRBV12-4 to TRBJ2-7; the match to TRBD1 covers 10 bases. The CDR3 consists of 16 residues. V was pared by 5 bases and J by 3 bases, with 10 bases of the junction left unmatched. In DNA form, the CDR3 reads TGTGCCAGCAGTCTCGGACAGGGGGTGGGCCTCTACGAGCAGTACTTC. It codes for CASSLGQGVGLYEQYF.

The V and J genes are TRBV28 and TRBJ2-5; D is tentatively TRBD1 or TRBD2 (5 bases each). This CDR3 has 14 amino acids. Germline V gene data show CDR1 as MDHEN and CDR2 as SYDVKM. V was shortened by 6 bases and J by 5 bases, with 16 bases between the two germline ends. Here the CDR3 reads CASSTGPIWETQYF. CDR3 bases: TGTGCCAGCAGCACGGGACCTATATGGGAGACCCAGTACTTC.

The CDR3: CAGVLNPASSYNEQFF. The CDR3 DNA follows: TGTGCCGGCGTTCTCAATCCGGCGAGCTCCTACAATGAGCAGTTCTTC. The chain combines TRBV12-3 or TRBV12-4 with TRBJ2-1; D is unresolved. V lost 11 bases, J lost 0 bases, and 20 bases lay in between. This CDR3 spans 16 amino acids.

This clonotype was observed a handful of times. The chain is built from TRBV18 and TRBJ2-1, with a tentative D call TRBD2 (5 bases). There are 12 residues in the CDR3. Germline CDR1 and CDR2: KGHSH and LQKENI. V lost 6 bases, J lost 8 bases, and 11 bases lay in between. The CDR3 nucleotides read TGTGCCAGCTCCAGAGAGGGATATGAGCAGTTCTTC. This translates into CASSREGYEQFF.

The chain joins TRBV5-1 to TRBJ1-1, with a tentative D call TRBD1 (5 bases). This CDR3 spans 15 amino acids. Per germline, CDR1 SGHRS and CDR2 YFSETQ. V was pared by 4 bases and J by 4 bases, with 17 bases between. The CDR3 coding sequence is TGCGCCAGCAGCCAAGGTGACAGTTCCCCCACTGAAGCTTTCTTT. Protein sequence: CASSQGDSSPTEAFF.

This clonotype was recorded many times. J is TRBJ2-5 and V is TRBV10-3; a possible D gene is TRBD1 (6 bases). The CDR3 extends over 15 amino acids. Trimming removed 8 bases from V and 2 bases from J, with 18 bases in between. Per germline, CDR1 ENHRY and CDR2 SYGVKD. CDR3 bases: TGTGCCATCCAATCCAGCAGGGGTGAACAAGAGACCCAGTACTTC. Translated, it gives CAIQSSRGEQETQYF.

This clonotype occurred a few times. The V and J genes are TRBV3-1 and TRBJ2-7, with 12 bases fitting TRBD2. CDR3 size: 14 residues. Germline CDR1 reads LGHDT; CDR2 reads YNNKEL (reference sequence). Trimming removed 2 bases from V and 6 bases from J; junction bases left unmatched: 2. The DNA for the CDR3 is TGTGCCAGCAGCCAACTAGCGGGAGGGGGCGAGCAGTACTTC. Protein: CASSQLAGGGEQYF.

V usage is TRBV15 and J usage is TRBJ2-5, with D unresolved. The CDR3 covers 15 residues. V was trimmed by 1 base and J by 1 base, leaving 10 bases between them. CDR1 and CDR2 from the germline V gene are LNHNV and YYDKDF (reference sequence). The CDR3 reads CATSRGESSQETQYF. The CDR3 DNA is TGTGCCACCAGCAGAGGCGAGTCTAGCCAAGAGACCCAGTACTTC.

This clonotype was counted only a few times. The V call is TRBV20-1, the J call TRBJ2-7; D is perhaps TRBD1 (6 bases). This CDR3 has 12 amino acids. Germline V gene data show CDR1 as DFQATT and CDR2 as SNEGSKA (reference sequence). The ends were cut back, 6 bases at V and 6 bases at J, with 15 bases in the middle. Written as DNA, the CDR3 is TGCAGTGCCAGGGGATTTACATCCGAGCAGTACTTC. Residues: CSARGFTSEQYF.

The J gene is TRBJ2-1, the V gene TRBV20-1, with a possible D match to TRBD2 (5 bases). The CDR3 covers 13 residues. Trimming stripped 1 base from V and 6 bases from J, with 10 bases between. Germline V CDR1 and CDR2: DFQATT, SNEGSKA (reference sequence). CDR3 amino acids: CSARGELANEQFF. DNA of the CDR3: TGCAGTGCTAGAGGGGAGCTAGCCAATGAGCAGTTCTTC.

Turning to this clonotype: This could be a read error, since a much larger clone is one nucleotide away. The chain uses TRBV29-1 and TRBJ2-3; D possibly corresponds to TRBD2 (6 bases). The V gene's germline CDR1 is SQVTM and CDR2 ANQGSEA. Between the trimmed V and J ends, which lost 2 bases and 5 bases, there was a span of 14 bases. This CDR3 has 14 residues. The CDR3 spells CSVERLVGVDTQYF. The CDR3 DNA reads TGCAGCGTTGAACGACTAGTGGGAGTAGATACGCAGTATTTT.

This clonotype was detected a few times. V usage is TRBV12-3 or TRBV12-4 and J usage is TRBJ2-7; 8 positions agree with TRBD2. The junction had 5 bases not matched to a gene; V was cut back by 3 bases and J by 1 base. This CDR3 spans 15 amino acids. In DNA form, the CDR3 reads TGTGCCAGCAGTTTTTCCGGGGGGGGTTCCTACGAGCAGTACTTC. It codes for CASSFSGGGSYEQYF.

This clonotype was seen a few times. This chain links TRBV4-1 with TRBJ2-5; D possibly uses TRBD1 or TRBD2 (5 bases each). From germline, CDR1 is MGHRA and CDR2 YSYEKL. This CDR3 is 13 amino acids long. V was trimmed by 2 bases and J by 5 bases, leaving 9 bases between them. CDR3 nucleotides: TGCGCCAGCAGCCAACGCGAGGGGGAGACCCAGTACTTC. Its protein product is CASSQREGETQYF.

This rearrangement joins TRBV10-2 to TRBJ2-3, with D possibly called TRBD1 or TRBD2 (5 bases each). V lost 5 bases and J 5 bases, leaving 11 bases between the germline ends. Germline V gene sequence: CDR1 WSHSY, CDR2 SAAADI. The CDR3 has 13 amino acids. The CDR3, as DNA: TGCGCCAGCAGTACCCTGGGGGTAGATACGCAGTATTTT. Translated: CASSTLGVDTQYF.

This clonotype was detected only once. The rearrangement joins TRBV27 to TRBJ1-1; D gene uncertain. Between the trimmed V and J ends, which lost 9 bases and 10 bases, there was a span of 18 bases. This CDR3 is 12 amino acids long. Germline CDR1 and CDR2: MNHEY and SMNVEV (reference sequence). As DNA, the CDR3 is TGTGCCAGAGGAGTGCAGGTCCCGTCAGCTTTCTTT. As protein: CARGVQVPSAFF.

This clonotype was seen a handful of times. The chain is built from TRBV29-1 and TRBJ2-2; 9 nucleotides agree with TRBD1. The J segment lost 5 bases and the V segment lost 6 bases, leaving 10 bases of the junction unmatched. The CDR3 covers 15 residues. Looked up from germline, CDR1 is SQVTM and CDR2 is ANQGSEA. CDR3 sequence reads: CSVQQGAPRTGELFF. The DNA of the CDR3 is TGCAGCGTACAACAGGGGGCCCCGAGAACCGGGGAGCTGTTTTTT.

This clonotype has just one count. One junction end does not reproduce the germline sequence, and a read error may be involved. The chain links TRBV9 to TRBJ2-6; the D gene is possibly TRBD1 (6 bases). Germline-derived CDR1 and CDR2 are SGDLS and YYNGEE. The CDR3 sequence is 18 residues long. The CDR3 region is CASSVTIRDTHGANVRTF. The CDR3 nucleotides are TGTGCCAGCAGCGTAACTATACGGGACACCCATGGGGCCAACGTCCGGACTTTC.

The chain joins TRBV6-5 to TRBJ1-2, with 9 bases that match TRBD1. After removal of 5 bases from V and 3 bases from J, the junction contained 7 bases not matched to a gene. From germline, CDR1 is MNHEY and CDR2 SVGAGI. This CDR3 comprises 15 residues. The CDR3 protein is CASSNPGQGHYGYTF. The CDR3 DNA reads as TGTGCCAGCAGTAATCCGGGACAGGGTCACTATGGCTACACCTTC.

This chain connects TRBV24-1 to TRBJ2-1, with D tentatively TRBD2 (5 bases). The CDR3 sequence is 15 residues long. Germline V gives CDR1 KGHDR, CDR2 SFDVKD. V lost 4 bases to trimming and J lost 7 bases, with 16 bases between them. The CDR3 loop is CATSDRTSGRNEQFF. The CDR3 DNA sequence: TGTGCCACCAGTGACCGGACCAGCGGAAGAAATGAGCAGTTCTTC.

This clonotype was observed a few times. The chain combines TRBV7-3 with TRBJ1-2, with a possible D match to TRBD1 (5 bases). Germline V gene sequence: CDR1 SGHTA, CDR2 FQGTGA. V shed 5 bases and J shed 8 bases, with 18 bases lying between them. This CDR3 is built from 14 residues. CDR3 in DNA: TGTGCCAGCAGCCTCGCGGGGGGGAGAGAGGGCTACACCTTC. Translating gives CASSLAGGREGYTF.

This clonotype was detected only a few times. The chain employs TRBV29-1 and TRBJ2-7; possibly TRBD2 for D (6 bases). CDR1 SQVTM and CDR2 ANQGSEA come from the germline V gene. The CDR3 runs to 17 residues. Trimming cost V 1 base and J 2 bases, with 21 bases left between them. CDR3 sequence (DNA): TGCAGCGTTGAAGGGTGGGGTGTGGACGGGAGTGCCTACGAGCAGTACTTC. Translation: CSVEGWGVDGSAYEQYF.

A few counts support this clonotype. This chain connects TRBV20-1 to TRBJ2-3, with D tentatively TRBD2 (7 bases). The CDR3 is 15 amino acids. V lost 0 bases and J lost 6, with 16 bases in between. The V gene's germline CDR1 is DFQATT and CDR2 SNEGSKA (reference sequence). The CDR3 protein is CSARDGRGGVDTQYF. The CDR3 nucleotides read TGCAGTGCTAGAGATGGGAGGGGGGGCGTGGATACGCAGTATTTT.

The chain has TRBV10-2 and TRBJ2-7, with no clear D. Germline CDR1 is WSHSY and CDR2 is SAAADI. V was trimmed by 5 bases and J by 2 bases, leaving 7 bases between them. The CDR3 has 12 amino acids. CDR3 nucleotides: TGCGCCAGCAGTCCCTTCGCCTACGAGCAGTACTTC. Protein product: CASSPFAYEQYF.